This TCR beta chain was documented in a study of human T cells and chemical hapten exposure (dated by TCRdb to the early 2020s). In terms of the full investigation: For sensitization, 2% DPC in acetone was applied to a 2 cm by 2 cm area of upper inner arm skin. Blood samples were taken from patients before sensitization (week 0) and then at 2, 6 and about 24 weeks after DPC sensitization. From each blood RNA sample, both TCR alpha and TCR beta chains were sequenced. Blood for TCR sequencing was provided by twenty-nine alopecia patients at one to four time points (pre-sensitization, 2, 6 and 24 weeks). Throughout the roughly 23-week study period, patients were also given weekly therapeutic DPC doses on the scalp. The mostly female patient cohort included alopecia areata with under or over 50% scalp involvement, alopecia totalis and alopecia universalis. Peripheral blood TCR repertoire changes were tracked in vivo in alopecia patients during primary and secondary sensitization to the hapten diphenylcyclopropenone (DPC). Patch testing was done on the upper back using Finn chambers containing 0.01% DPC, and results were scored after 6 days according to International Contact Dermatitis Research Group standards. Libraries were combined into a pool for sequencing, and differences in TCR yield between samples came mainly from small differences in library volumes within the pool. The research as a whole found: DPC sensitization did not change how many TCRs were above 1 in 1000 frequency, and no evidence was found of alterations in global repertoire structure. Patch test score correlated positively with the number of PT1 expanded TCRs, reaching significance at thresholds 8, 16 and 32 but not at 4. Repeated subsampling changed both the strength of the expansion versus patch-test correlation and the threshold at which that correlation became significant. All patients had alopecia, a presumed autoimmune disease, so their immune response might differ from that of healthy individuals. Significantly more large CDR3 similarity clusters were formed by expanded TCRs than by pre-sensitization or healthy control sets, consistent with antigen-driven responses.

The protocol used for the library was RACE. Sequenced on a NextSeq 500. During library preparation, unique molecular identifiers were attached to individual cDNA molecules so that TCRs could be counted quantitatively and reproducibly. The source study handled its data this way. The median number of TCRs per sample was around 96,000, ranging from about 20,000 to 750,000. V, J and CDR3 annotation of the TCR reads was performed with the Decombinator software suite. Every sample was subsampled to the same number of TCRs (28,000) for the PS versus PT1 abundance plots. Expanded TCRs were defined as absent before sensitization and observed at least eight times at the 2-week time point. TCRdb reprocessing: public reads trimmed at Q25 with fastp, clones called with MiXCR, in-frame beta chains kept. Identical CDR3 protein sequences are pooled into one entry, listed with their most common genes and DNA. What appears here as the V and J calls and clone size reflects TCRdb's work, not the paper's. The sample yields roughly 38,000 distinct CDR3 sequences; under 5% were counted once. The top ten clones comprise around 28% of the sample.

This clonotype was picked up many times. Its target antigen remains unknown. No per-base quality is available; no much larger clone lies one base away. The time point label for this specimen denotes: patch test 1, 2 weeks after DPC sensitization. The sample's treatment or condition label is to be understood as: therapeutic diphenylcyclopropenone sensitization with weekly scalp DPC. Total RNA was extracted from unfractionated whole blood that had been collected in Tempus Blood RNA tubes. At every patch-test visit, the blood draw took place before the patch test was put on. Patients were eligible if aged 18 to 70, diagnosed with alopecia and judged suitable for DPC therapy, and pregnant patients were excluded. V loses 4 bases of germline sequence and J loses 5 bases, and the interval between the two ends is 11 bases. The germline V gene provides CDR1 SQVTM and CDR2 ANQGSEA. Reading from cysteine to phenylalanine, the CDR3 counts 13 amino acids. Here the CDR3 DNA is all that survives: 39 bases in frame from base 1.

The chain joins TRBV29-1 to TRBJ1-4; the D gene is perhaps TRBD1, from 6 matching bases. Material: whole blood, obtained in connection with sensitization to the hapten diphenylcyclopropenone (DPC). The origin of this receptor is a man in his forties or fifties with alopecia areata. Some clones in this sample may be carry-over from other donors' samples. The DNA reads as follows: TGCAGCGTTGGGGGACAAGTAAATGAAAAACTGTTTTTT. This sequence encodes CSVGGQVNEKLFF.